The entry below gives a single TCR beta chain sequence along with its context. The antigen remains unidentified. Unique molecular identifiers featured in how the TCRbeta library was prepared. From the PCR reads, TCRdb called clonotypes with MiXCR, one entry per CDR3 protein. The table lists 200,000 to 250,000 distinct CDR3 sequences, 8.2% of them singletons. The CDR3 contains 19 residues. V lost 11 bases and J 0 bases, leaving 30 bases between the germline ends. The data are from a study of T-cell reconstitution after alpha-beta-depleted transplantation in children. Findings and limits, study-wide: There were reportedly several hundred expanded graft clones from which alpha-beta T cells came about two months after transplant.

The clonotype comes from a male patient under 18 who had a stem cell transplant for acute lymphoblastic leukemia, so the T cells may come from the graft donor. Specimen: PBMCs, mostly from graft donor cells, collected 180 days after TCRalphabeta/CD19-depleted stem cell transplant. The rearrangement joins TRBV12-3 or TRBV12-4 to TRBJ2-3, with TRBD1 as a possible D gene (6 bases). CDR3 DNA sequence: TGTGCCTTCAGTTTAGGAGTTGGGGGCCGCACTCTTAGCACAGATACGCAGTATTTT. The encoded protein is CAFSLGVGGRTLSTDTQYF.